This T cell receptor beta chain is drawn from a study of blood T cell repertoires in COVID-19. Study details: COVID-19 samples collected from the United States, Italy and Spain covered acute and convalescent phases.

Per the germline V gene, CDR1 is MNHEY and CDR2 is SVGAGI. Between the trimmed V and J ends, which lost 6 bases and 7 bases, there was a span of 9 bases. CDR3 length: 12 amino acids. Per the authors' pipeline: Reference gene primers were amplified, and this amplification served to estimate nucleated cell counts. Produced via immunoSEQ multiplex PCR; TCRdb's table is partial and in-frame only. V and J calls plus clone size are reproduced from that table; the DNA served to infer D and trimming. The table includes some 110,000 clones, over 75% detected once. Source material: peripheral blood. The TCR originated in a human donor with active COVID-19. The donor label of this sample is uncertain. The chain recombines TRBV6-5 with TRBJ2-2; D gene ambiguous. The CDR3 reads CASSLESGELFF. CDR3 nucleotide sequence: TGTGCCAGCAGCCTAGAGAGCGGGGAGCTGTTTTTT.